The source of this TCR beta chain is a study of shared clonotypes between healthy human individuals. As for the study in general: Three CD4 naive, three CD4 memory, two CD8 naive and one CD8 memory plate were used per donor. Study observations and caveats: Rarefaction curves obtained for sorted subsets showed sequencing incomplete despite large depth.

Comment on this clone: Antigen specificity is unknown.

CDR1 LNHDA and CDR2 SQIVND come from the germline V gene (reference sequence). This CDR3 has 16 residues. V shed 1 base and J shed 2 bases, with 12 bases lying between them. Within Nashville, Tennessee resided all donors, each a Caucasian adult. Replicate PCRs for sorted subsets used approximately 220 ng DNA; this equaled 25,000 to 35,000 T cell genomes. The protocol was immunoSEQ multiplex PCR, while the TCRdb copy is restricted to in-frame clones and leaves out a portion. The sample carries 1,400,000 or so clones, 97% to 99% recorded once. V gene TRBV19 combines with J gene TRBJ2-1; the D is unclear. The sequencing sample was made of naive CD4+ T cells sorted from blood. Indicated subset: CD45RA+ positively selected. The TCR comes from a man younger than 45 in good health. CDR3 in amino acids: CASSIVIGVPYNEQFF. The CDR3 nucleotides read TGTGCCAGTAGTATAGTCATTGGGGTTCCCTACAATGAGCAGTTCTTC.